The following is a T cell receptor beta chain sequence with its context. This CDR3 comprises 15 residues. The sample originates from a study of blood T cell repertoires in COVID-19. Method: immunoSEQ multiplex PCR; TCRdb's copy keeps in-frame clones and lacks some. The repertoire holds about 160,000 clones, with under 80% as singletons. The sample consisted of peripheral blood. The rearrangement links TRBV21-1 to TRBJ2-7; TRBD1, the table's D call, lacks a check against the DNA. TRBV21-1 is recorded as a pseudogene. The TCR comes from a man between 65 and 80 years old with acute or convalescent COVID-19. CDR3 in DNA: TGTGCCAGCAGCGCACGGGACAGGGGATCCTACGAGCAGTACTTC. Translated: CASSARDRGSYEQYF.